The rows below give T cell receptor beta chains drawn from one sample of a study of long-term antiretroviral therapy in people with HIV. The method was immunoSEQ multiplex PCR; TCRdb's version includes in-frame clones alone and lacks a portion of them. Of some 43,000 clones listed, around nine tenths are singletons. Source: unsorted PBMCs, taken 0.1 years before starting antiretroviral therapy. Receptors originate from a woman aged 45 to 65 with HIV. CDR3s leave out the opening cysteine and the closing phenylalanine or tryptophan.

V: TRBV7-9
J: TRBJ2-7
CDR3: AKERGGVQY

V: TRBV7-3
J: TRBJ1-2
CDR3: ASSPSGSNYGYT

V: TRBV5-1
J: TRBJ2-7
CDR3: ASGQGTSYEQY

V: TRBV2
J: TRBJ2-7
CDR3: ASSARPGPSSYEQY

V: TRBV19
J: TRBJ2-2
CDR3: ASTGGLNTGELF

V: TRBV10-3
J: TRBJ2-1
CDR3: ATLDRAHEQF

V: TRBV5-1
J: TRBJ2-3
CDR3: ASSPAGWTATDTQY

V: TRBV7-9
J: TRBJ1-2
CDR3: ASSLDRAGDGYT

V: TRBV2
J: TRBJ2-5
CDR3: ASNTQRATQY

V: TRBV11-1
J: TRBJ1-2
CDR3: ASSRPGLYGYT

V: TRBV5-8
J: TRBJ1-2
CDR3: ASSFNIGKGGYT

V: TRBV7-3
J: TRBJ2-1
CDR3: ASSLRQGLGNEQF

V: TRBV5-8
J: TRBJ1-2
CDR3: ASSPHGRQDYYGYT

V: TRBV6-4
J: TRBJ2-2
CDR3: ASSGLAGDNFNTGELF

V: TRBV19
J: TRBJ2-5
CDR3: ASSTNSKETQY

V: TRBV14
J: TRBJ1-2
CDR3: ASSQRNRQINGYT

V: TRBV7-3
J: TRBJ1-1
CDR3: ASSLKGRGYTEAF

V: TRBV19
J: TRBJ1-5
CDR3: ASSPLTGSSNQPQH

V: TRBV18
J: TRBJ1-1
CDR3: ASSPGQNTEAF

V: TRBV2
J: TRBJ1-5
CDR3: ASGTGVQPQH

V: TRBV6-5
J: TRBJ2-1
CDR3: ASSYSIGGYEQF

V: TRBV6-5
J: TRBJ1-2
CDR3: ASSLDGNYGYT

V: TRBV7-9
J: TRBJ1-5
CDR3: ASSFGWGSNQPQH

V: TRBV13
J: TRBJ1-5
CDR3: ASTPPPKQGASNQPQH

V: TRBV4-1
J: TRBJ2-7
CDR3: ASSQERGNFYEQY

V: TRBV5-5
J: TRBJ1-3
CDR3: ASSLGTGGGNTIY

V: TRBV18
J: TRBJ2-7
CDR3: ASSQGQVVYEQY

V: TRBV7-2
J: TRBJ1-2
CDR3: ASSLAFGLNYGYT

V: TRBV7-9
J: TRBJ1-2
CDR3: ASSVGQGETYGYT

V: TRBV4-2
J: TRBJ1-1
CDR3: ASSQDGTGNTEAF

V: TRBV19
J: TRBJ1-6
CDR3: ASSQDSASYNSPLH

V: TRBV27
J: TRBJ1-5
CDR3: ASSVDRHNQPQH

V: TRBV6-6
J: TRBJ2-5
CDR3: ASTRGLAGALETQY

V: TRBV27
J: TRBJ1-3
CDR3: ASRPLQGAGNTIY

V: TRBV19
J: TRBJ1-2
CDR3: ASSTGQVRGGYT

V: TRBV5-5
J: TRBJ1-5
CDR3: ASSLMLGASNQPQH

V: TRBV7-9
J: TRBJ2-3
CDR3: ASSSRGPSTDTQY

V: TRBV4-2
J: TRBJ1-5
CDR3: ASSQSPGSNQPQH

V: TRBV6-4
J: TRBJ1-1
CDR3: ASSDTAYDSGTYISRNTEAF

V: TRBV4-1
J: TRBJ2-3
CDR3: ASSQDLRVGTDTQY

V: TRBV6-1
J: TRBJ1-5
CDR3: ASSASDRVGNQPQH

V: TRBV27
J: TRBJ1-2
CDR3: ASSLTGNYGYT

V: TRBV2
J: TRBJ1-1
CDR3: ASKTTGNTEAF

V: TRBV15
J: TRBJ2-1
CDR3: ATSRGYSNNEQF

V: TRBV6-5
J: TRBJ1-2
CDR3: ASSSHRGRNYGYT

V: TRBV2
J: TRBJ2-7
CDR3: ASRGVQGTEQY

V: TRBV19
J: TRBJ2-1
CDR3: ASCGSGRGGIEQF

V: TRBV30
J: TRBJ1-6
CDR3: ASDRGGDNSPLH

V: TRBV5-4
J: TRBJ1-1
CDR3: ASRPPTGANTEAF

V: TRBV7-3
J: TRBJ1-5
CDR3: ASSSQGDQPQH

V: TRBV7-2
J: TRBJ2-3
CDR3: ASSLGQGTFTDTQY

V: TRBV19
J: TRBJ1-2
CDR3: ASSISTGRNYGYT

V: TRBV2
J: TRBJ2-7
CDR3: ASRADSSGDYEQY

V: TRBV7-9
J: TRBJ1-2
CDR3: ASSLARSNGYT